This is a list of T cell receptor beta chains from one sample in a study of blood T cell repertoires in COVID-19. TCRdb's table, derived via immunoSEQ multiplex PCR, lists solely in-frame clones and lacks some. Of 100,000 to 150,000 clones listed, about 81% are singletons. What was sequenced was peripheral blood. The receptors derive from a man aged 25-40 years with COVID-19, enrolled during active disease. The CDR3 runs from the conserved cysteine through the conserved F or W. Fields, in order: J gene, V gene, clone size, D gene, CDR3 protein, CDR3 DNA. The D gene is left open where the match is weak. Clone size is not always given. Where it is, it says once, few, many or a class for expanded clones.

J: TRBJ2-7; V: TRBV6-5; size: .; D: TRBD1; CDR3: CASSPGTVSYEQYF; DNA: TGTGCCAGCAGCCCCGGGACAGTGTCCTACGAGCAGTACTTC
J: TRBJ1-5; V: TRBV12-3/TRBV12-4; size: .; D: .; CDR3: CASSLDRSEPQHF; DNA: TGTGCCAGCAGCCTAGACCGATCGGAGCCCCAGCATTTT
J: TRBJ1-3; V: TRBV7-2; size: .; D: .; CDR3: CASSPQISGNTIYF; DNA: TGTGCCAGCAGCCCACAGATCTCTGGAAACACCATATATTTT
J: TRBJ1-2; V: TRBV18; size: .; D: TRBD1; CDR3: CASSPRDRGSYGYTF; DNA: TGTGCCAGCTCACCAAGGGACAGGGGAAGCTATGGCTACACCTTC
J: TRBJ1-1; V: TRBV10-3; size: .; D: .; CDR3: CAISEPEEGTEAFF; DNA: TGTGCCATCAGTGAGCCCGAAGAGGGCACTGAAGCTTTCTTT
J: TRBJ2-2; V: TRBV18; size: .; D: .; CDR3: CASSPGPGIGELFF; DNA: TGTGCCAGCTCACCCGGACCGGGGATCGGGGAGCTGTTTTTT
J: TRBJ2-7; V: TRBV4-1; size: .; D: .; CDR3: CASSFRGAEQYF; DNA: TGCGCCAGCAGCTTCCGGGGGGCCGAGCAGTACTTC
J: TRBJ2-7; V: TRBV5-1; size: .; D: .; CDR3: CASSLLPGLTGTAYEQYF; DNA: TGCGCCAGCAGCTTGCTACCGGGACTGACCGGGACGGCCTACGAGCAGTACTTC
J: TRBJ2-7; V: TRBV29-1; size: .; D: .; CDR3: CSVEDQDSSGYEQYF; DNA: TGCAGCGTTGAAGATCAGGACAGCTCCGGCTACGAGCAGTACTTC
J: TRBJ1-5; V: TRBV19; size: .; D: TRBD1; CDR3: CASRGQGAYQPQHF; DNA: TGTGCCAGTAGGGGACAGGGGGCTTATCAGCCCCAGCATTTT
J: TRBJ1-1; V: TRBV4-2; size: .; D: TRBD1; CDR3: CASSQAGQVTEAFF; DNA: TGTGCCAGCAGCCAAGCAGGACAGGTAACTGAAGCTTTCTTT
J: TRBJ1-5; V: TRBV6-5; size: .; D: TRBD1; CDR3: CASSRQGNQPQHF; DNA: TGTGCCAGCAGTCGACAGGGGAATCAGCCCCAGCATTTT
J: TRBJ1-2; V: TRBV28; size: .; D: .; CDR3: CASSRGGQSNLYGYTF; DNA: TGTGCCAGCAGCCGGGGTGGGCAGTCCAACCTCTATGGCTACACCTTC
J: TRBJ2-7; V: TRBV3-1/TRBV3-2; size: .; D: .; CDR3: CASSQVGDRSSYEQYF; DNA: TGTGCCAGCAGCCAAGTGGGAGACAGGAGCTCCTACGAGCAGTACTTC
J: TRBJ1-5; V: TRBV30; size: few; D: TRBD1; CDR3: CAWSVTGAGNQPQHF; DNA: TGTGCCTGGAGTGTAACAGGGGCGGGAAATCAGCCCCAGCATTTT
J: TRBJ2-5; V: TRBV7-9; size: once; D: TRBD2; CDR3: CASSLRLAGDWETQYF; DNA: TGTGCCAGCAGCTTAAGGCTAGCGGGAGACTGGGAGACCCAGTACTTC
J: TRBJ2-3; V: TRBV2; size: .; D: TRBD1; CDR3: CASSPRQGFGADTQYF; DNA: TGTGCCAGCAGTCCCAGACAGGGTTTTGGGGCAGATACGCAGTATTTT
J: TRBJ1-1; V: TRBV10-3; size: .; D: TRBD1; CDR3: CAIGVTGVKTEAFF; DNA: TGTGCCATCGGTGTTACAGGGGTAAAGACTGAAGCTTTCTTT